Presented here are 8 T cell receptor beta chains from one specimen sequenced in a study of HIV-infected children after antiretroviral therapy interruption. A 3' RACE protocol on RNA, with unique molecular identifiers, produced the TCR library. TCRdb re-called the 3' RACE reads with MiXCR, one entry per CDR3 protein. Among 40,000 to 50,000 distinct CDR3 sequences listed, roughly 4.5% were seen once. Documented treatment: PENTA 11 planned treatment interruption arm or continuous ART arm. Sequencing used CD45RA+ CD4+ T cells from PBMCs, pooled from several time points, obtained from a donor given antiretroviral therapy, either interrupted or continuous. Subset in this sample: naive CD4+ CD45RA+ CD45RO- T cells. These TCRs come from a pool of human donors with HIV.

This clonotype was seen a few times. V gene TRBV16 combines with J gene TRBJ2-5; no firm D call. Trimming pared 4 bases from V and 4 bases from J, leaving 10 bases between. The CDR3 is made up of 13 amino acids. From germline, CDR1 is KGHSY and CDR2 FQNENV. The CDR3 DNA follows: TGTGCCAGCAGCCCCTCTCCGCTAGAGACCCAGTACTTC. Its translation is CASSPSPLETQYF.

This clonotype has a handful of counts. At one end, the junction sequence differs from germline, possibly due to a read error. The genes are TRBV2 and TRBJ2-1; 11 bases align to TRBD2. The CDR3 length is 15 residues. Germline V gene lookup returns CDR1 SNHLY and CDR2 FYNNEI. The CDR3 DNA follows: TGTTCCAGCAGTGAAAGTGGACTAGCGGGTACGGTGCAGTTCTTC. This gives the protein CSSSESGLAGTVQFF.

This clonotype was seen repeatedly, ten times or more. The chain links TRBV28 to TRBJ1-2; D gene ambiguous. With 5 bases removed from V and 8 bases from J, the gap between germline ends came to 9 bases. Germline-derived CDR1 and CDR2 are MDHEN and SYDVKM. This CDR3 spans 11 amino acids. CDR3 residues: CASSLGRGYTF. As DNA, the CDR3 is TGTGCCAGCAGTCTCGGAAGGGGCTACACCTTC.

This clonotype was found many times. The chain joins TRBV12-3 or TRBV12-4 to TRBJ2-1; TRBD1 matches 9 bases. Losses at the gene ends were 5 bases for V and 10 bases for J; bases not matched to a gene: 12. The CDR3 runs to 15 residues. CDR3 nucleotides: TGTGCCAGCAGTCCGCCGGGACAGGGACCGAAGGAGCAGTTCTTC. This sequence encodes CASSPPGQGPKEQFF.

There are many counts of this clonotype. The CDR3 coding sequence is TGCAGTGCTAGTAACCCCGCCGTGACCCAGTACTTC. This encodes CSASNPAVTQYF. The chain is built from TRBV20-1 and TRBJ2-5; D not resolved. The V end lost 3 bases, the J end lost 7 bases, and 12 bases lay between the germline ends. CDR1 and CDR2 (germline): DFQATT, SNEGSKA (reference sequence). The CDR3 is 12 residues long.

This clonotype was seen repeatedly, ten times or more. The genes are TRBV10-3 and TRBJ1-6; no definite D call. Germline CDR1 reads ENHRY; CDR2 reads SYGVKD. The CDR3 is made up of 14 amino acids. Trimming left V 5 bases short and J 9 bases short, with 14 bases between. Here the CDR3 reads CAISSEVRGSPLHF. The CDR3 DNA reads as TGTGCCATCAGTTCAGAGGTGCGGGGTTCACCCCTCCACTTT.

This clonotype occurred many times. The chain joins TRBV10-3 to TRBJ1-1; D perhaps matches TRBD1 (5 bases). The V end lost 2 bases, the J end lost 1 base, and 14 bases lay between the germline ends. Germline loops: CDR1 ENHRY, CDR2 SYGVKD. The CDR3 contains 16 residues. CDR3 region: CAISEKVGGKNTEAFF. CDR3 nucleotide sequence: TGTGCCATCAGTGAGAAGGTGGGGGGGAAGAACACTGAAGCTTTCTTT.

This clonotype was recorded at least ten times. This CDR3 is CASSRDRGQAEAFF. As DNA, the CDR3 is TGTGCCAGCAGTAGGGACAGGGGGCAAGCTGAAGCTTTCTTT. This sequence joins TRBV12-3 or TRBV12-4 and TRBJ1-1; TRBD1 matches 12 bases. This CDR3 comprises 14 residues. The trim removed 5 bases at V and 6 bases at J, leaving 4 bases unmatched.